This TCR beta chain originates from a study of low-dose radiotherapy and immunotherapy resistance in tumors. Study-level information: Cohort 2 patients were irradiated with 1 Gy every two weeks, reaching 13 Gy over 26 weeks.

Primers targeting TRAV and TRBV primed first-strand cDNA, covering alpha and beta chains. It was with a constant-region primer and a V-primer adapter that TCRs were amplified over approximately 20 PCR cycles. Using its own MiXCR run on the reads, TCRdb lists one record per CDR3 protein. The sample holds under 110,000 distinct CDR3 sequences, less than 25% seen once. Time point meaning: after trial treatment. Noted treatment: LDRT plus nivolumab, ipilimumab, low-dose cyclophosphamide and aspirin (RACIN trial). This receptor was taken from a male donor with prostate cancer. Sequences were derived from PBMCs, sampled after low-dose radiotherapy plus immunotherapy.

This CDR3 reads CASSFAPLAAYEQYF. Written as DNA, the CDR3 is TGCGCCAGCAGCTTTGCCCCACTAGCAGCCTACGAGCAGTACTTC. The chain combines TRBV5-1 with TRBJ2-7; the D gene is possibly TRBD2 (6 bases). The CDR3 has 15 residues. Trimming removed 2 bases from V and 2 bases from J, with 14 bases in between. Germline CDR1 is SGHRS and CDR2 is YFSETQ. The variable domain in full, with the rest retrieved from reference TRBV5-1 and TRBJ2-7, is KAGVTQTPRYLIKTRGQQVTLSCSPISGHRSVSWYQQTPGQGLQFLFEYFSETQRNKGNFPGRFSGRQFSNSRSEMNVSTLELGDSALYLCASSFAPLAAYEQYFGPGTRLTVT.